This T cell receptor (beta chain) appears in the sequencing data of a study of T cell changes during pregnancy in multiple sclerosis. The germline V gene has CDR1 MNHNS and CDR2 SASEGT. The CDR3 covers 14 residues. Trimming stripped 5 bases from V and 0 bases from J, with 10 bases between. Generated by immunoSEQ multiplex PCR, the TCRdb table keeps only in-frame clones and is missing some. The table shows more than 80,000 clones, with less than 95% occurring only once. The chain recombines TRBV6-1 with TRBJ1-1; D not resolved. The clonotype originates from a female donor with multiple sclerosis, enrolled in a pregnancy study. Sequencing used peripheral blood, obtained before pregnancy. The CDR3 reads CASSPPHLNTEAFF. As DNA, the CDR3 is TGTGCCAGCAGTCCCCCCCATCTGAACACTGAAGCTTTCTTT.